What follows are 20 T cell receptor beta chains derived from one specimen sequenced in a study of CD8 T cells in ankylosing spondylitis. From the 5' RACE reads, TCRdb called clonotypes with MiXCR, one entry per CDR3 protein. This table holds some 130,000 distinct CDR3 sequences, 5.5% to 7.5% found once. Sequencing was done on a sample of blood, either unsorted or a sorted T cell fraction (not recorded which). These receptors all stem from a female donor with ankylosing spondylitis or in good health (not recorded which).

The table lists this clonotype with a few counts. The V call is TRBV18, the J call TRBJ1-5, with D unresolved. CDR1 is KGHSH and CDR2 is LQKENI in the germline V gene. Trimming took off 2 bases at V and 7 bases at J, with 9 bases between the two ends. The CDR3 is 13 residues long. Written as DNA, the CDR3 is TGTGCCAGCTCACCAGGTGGAGGACAGCCCCAGCATTTT. Amino acid sequence: CASSPGGGQPQHF.

The CDR3 DNA reads as TGTGCCAGCAGCTCACCTTCCGGGACAGGGGGCCCTAAGAATGAAAAACTGTTTTTT. This codes for CASSSPSGTGGPKNEKLFF. This chain uses TRBV12-3 or TRBV12-4 with TRBJ1-4; 12 bases line up with TRBD1. The length of the CDR3 is 19 residues. V was clipped by 6 bases and J by 5 bases; unmatched bases: 16.

There are many counts of this clonotype. The chain recombines TRBV20-1 with TRBJ1-1; D is undetermined. Germline lookup yields CDR1 DFQATT and CDR2 SNEGSKA (reference sequence). V was cut by 0 bases and J by 2 bases, with 10 bases left in between. The CDR3 has 14 amino acids. CDR3 DNA sequence: TGCAGTGCTAGAGATTGGGAAAAAAACACTGAAGCTTTCTTT. The encoded protein is CSARDWEKNTEAFF.

Many counts were recorded for this clonotype. J is TRBJ1-2 and V is TRBV5-1; TRBD1 is a possible D gene (5 bases). This CDR3 has 14 amino acids. Trimming left V 4 bases short and J 4 bases short, with 14 bases between. Germline loops: CDR1 SGHRS, CDR2 YFSETQ. In nucleotides, the CDR3 is TGCGCCAGCAGCAACCCGACAGATCTCTATGGCTACACCTTC. Its protein is CASSNPTDLYGYTF.

This clonotype has just a few counts. The V gene is TRBV30, the J gene TRBJ1-2; TRBD1 agrees at 11 bases. Losses at the gene ends were 8 bases for V and 4 bases for J; bases not matched to a gene: 3. CDR3 length: 12 amino acids. Looked up from germline, CDR1 is GTSNPN and CDR2 is SVGIG (reference sequence). CDR3 region: CAGTGGAYGYTF. CDR3 sequence (DNA): TGTGCCGGGACAGGGGGGGCCTATGGCTACACCTTC.

V usage is TRBV6-2 or TRBV6-3 and J usage is TRBJ2-5; TRBD2 matches 9 bases. This CDR3 has 15 amino acids. Germline CDR1 is MNHEY and CDR2 is SVGEGT. J lost 2 bases, V lost 8 bases, and 9 bases had no gene match. The CDR3 loop reads CASDTAGGPQETQYF. The CDR3 DNA follows: TGTGCCAGCGATACAGCGGGGGGTCCACAAGAGACCCAGTACTTC.

Ten or more counts support this clonotype. This chain links TRBV6-2 or TRBV6-3 with TRBJ1-1; D is ambiguous. V lost 0 bases and J 2 bases, leaving 7 bases between the germline ends. The germline V gene has CDR1 MNHEY and CDR2 SVGEGT. The CDR3 loop spans 14 amino acids. In nucleotides, the CDR3 is TGTGCCAGCAGTTACTCGGTTGGAAACACTGAAGCTTTCTTT. Translation: CASSYSVGNTEAFF.

This clonotype was detected many times. The V and J genes are TRBV24-1 and TRBJ2-1; the D call may be TRBD1 or TRBD2 (5 bases each). The germline V and J ends were trimmed by 5 bases and 5 bases, with 21 bases remaining between them. The V gene's germline CDR1 is KGHDR and CDR2 SFDVKD. This CDR3 region has 17 residues. CDR3 nucleotide sequence: TGTGCCACCAGTGGCTGGAACCGGGACGGTCTAAACAATGAGCAGTTCTTC. Translation: CATSGWNRDGLNNEQFF.

The chain uses TRBV21-1 and TRBJ2-1; the D call TRBD2 from the table was never checked on the DNA. TRBV21-1 counts as a pseudogene. The CDR3 length is 16 residues. The CDR3 sequence is CASSKVPGVHGSEQFF. DNA for the CDR3: TGTGCCAGCAGCAAAGTTCCTGGAGTCCACGGGAGTGAGCAGTTCTTC.

V usage is TRBV7-3 and J usage is TRBJ2-3, with TRBD2 matching 9 bases. This CDR3 region has 15 residues. CDR1 SGHTA and CDR2 FQGTGA come from the germline V gene. V shed 1 base, J shed 8 bases, and the junction held 7 bases outside the gene matches. In DNA form, the CDR3 reads TGTGCCAGCAGCTTAAGCGGGGGGGCAAGAGCTACGCAGTATTTT. Its protein product is CASSLSGGARATQYF.

This clonotype occurred many times. This rearrangement joins TRBV12-5 to TRBJ2-5, with a tentative D call TRBD2 (6 bases). CDR1 and CDR2 from the germline V gene are LGHNT and FRNRAP. V lost 3 bases and J lost 5, with 19 bases in between. CDR3 length equals 16 residues. The CDR3 region is CASGFRFWRGTETQYF. The DNA for the CDR3 is TGTGCTAGTGGTTTCCGCTTTTGGCGGGGCACGGAGACCCAGTACTTC.

Many counts were recorded for this clonotype. The chain couples TRBV5-1 to TRBJ2-2; D is undetermined. This CDR3 region has 14 residues. V lost 5 bases, J lost 4 bases, and 12 bases lay in between. CDR1 SGHRS and CDR2 YFSETQ come from the germline V gene. DNA of the CDR3: TGCGCCAGCAGGGTCCAAGGACGCACCGGGGAGCTGTTTTTT. It is translated as CASRVQGRTGELFF. Based on the CDR3 plus reference TRBV5-1 and TRBJ2-2, the full variable domain is KAGVTQTPRYLIKTRGQQVTLSCSPISGHRSVSWYQQTPGQGLQFLFEYFSETQRNKGNFPGRFSGRQFSNSRSEMNVSTLELGDSALYLCASRVQGRTGELFFGEGSRLTVL.

In this sample, this clonotype turned up many times. The chain uses TRBV5-1 and TRBJ1-2; D is unresolved. The V gene's germline CDR1 is SGHRS and CDR2 YFSETQ. V lost 1 base and J lost 4, with 11 bases in between. CDR3 length: 14 amino acids. CDR3 amino acids: CASSLSETTYGYTF. CDR3 nucleotides: TGCGCCAGCAGCTTGTCGGAAACCACCTATGGCTACACCTTC.

This clonotype was detected many times. V and J are TRBV7-9 and TRBJ1-2; 9 bases align to TRBD1. Per the germline V gene, CDR1 is SEHNR and CDR2 is FQNEAQ (reference sequence). V lost 5 bases, J lost 6 bases, and 10 bases stayed unmatched. The CDR3 has 15 residues. The CDR3 spells CASSVPGQGENGYTF. DNA for the CDR3: TGTGCCAGCAGCGTACCGGGACAGGGAGAGAATGGCTACACCTTC.

This clonotype was counted a few times. This chain joins TRBV7-2 and TRBJ1-1; no firm D call. The length of the CDR3 is 13 residues. The ends were cut back, 5 bases at V and 0 bases at J, with 7 bases in the middle. Germline V gene data show CDR1 as SGHTA and CDR2 as FQGNSA. The CDR3 nucleotides read TGTGCCAGCAGCCCACTATTGAACACTGAAGCTTTCTTT. Its translation is CASSPLLNTEAFF. Using reference TRBV7-2 and TRBJ1-1 for the parts outside the CDR3, the full variable domain is GAGVSQSPSNKVTEKGKDVELRCDPISGHTALYWYRQSLGQGLEFLIYFQGNSAPDKSGLPSDRFSAERTGGSVSTLTIQRTQQEDSAVYLCASSPLLNTEAFFGQGTRLTVV.

The genes are TRBV3-2 and TRBJ2-3; the D call of TRBD2 is as the table states it, not checked on the DNA. TRBV3-2 has pseudogene status. The CDR3 covers 16 residues. The CDR3 protein is CATSQTSGGAADTQYF. For the CDR3, the DNA is TGTGCCACCAGCCAGACTTCGGGCGGGGCAGCAGATACGCAGTATTTT.

This clonotype was seen repeatedly, ten times or more. The rearrangement joins TRBV3-1 to TRBJ1-1, with D perhaps matching TRBD1 (5 bases). The CDR3 covers 15 residues. The V end lost 1 base, the J end lost 5 bases, and 14 bases lay between the germline ends. Germline CDR1 and CDR2: LGHDT and YNNKEL (reference sequence). CDR3: CASSQGGWAWTEAFF. For the CDR3, the DNA is TGTGCCAGCAGCCAAGGGGGCTGGGCTTGGACTGAAGCTTTCTTT.

The sample holds many counts of this clonotype. The gene calls are TRBV18 and TRBJ2-1, with D hard to call. The CDR3 runs to 19 residues. Germline V gives CDR1 KGHSH, CDR2 LQKENI. Trimming cost V 0 bases and J 0 bases, with 18 bases left between them. The CDR3 nucleotides are TGTGCCAGCTCACCACCGTTCCAAGGTGTTTCCGGCTCCTACAATGAGCAGTTCTTC. Its protein product is CASSPPFQGVSGSYNEQFF.

This clonotype has a count of ten or more. The rearrangement links TRBV12-3 or TRBV12-4 to TRBJ2-3, with a weak D call TRBD1 (6 bases). The CDR3 is 14 residues long. The V and J ends lost 7 bases and 10 bases respectively, with 21 bases between them. The CDR3 nucleotides read TGTGCCAGCACTGGACAGCCCTTGTTGGCGGCGCAGTATTTT. Translating gives CASTGQPLLAAQYF.

This clonotype occurred many times. V is TRBV5-5 and J is TRBJ2-7, with no clear D. Germline CDR1 reads SGHKS; CDR2 reads YYEKEE (reference sequence). This CDR3 spans 13 amino acids. The germline V and J ends were trimmed by 2 bases and 4 bases, with 10 bases remaining between them. The CDR3: CASSFLGSYEQYF. The CDR3 DNA is TGTGCCAGCAGCTTTTTGGGCAGTTACGAGCAGTACTTC.